These 10 T cell receptor beta chains were sequenced from one sample in a study of T cell responses to AZD1222 COVID-19 vaccine. TCRdb keeps only in-frame clones here, not all; method: immunoSEQ multiplex PCR. The sample has 100,000 to 130,000 clones, approximately 90% seen once. This sample comprised peripheral blood, obtained 28 days after the second AZD1222 dose. Receptor source: an adult who received the AZD1222 COVID-19 vaccine.

The V gene is TRBV24-1, the J gene TRBJ2-7; the D gene could be TRBD1 or TRBD2 (6 bases each). Trimming left V 0 bases short and J 6 bases short, with 11 bases between. This CDR3 region has 14 residues. Germline CDR1 is KGHDR and CDR2 is SFDVKD. The CDR3 coding sequence is TGTGCCACCAGTGATTTGACAGGGCGGGGCGAGCAGTACTTC. Its translation is CATSDLTGRGEQYF.

V usage is TRBV6-6 and J usage is TRBJ1-3, with D perhaps matching TRBD1 (5 bases). The CDR3 sequence is 15 residues long. The germline V gene has CDR1 MNHNY and CDR2 SVGAGI (reference sequence). With 5 bases removed from V and 3 bases from J, the gap between germline ends came to 14 bases. CDR3 DNA sequence: TGTGCCAGCAGTCCCCCCAGGGACGGTGGAAACACCATATATTTT. It translates to CASSPPRDGGNTIYF.

There are a few counts of this clone. This chain links TRBV5-1 with TRBJ1-2; D is unclear. Trimming stripped 0 bases from V and 8 bases from J, with 8 bases between. The CDR3 covers 12 residues. From germline, CDR1 is SGHRS and CDR2 YFSETQ. CDR3 loop: CASSLGGIGYTF. The CDR3 nucleotides are TGCGCCAGCAGCTTGGGAGGGATAGGCTACACCTTC. Full variable domain (outside the CDR3, taken from reference TRBV5-1 and TRBJ1-2): KAGVTQTPRYLIKTRGQQVTLSCSPISGHRSVSWYQQTPGQGLQFLFEYFSETQRNKGNFPGRFSGRQFSNSRSEMNVSTLELGDSALYLCASSLGGIGYTFGSGTRLTVV.

CDR3 sequence reads: CASSPKGFTGGKHTEAFF. DNA for the CDR3: TGTGCCAGCAGCCCAAAAGGGTTTACAGGGGGCAAGCACACTGAAGCTTTCTTT. The V gene is TRBV7-9, the J gene TRBJ1-1, with 9 nucleotides matching TRBD1. V trimming: 5 bases; J trimming: 3 bases; junction bases outside the gene matches: 16. This CDR3 is built from 18 residues. Per germline, CDR1 SEHNR and CDR2 FQNEAQ (reference sequence).

This clone was seen more than once but under ten times. The CDR3 DNA reads as TGTGCCAGCACAGAGGGTTTATATGGCTACACCTTC. Translating it yields CASTEGLYGYTF. The rearrangement joins TRBV2 to TRBJ1-2, with D hard to call. The CDR3 covers 12 residues. V gave up 7 bases and J gave up 5 bases, with 11 bases separating them. Germline assignment: CDR1 SNHLY and CDR2 FYNNEI. Full variable domain (rest looked up from reference TRBV2 and TRBJ1-2): EPEVTQTPSHQVTQMGQEVILRCVPISNHLYFYWYRQILGQKVEFLVSFYNNEISEKSEIFDDQFSVERPDGSNFTLKIRSTKLEDSAMYFCASTEGLYGYTFGSGTRLTVV.

This chain connects TRBV15 to TRBJ2-7, with D perhaps TRBD1 or TRBD2 (6 bases each). CDR1 and CDR2 (germline): LNHNV, YYDKDF (reference sequence). The CDR3 runs to 14 residues. V lost 0 bases, J lost 6 bases, and 12 bases lay in between. CDR3 coding DNA: TGTGCCACCAGCAGAGATTGGGGGGCTGGCGAGCAGTACTTC. It is translated as CATSRDWGAGEQYF.

V usage is TRBV4-1 and J usage is TRBJ2-7; D is unclear. V lost 2 bases, J lost 9 bases, and 26 bases lay in between. CDR3 length equals 17 residues. In germline, CDR1 is MGHRA, CDR2 YSYEKL. CDR3: CASSQHDSTNFLRVQYF. The CDR3, as DNA: TGCGCCAGCAGCCAACATGACTCGACAAATTTTCTACGAGTGCAGTACTTC.

The chain joins TRBV12-3 or TRBV12-4 to TRBJ1-1; D ambiguous. Trimming shortened V by 3 bases and J by 6 bases, and 5 bases separated the two germline ends. CDR3 length: 11 amino acids. DNA for the CDR3: TGTGCCAGCAGTTTCGGCTCTGAAGCTTTCTTT. Protein product: CASSFGSEAFF.

V and J are TRBV6-5 and TRBJ1-5, with D hard to call. The length of the CDR3 is 13 residues. Germline V gene lookup returns CDR1 MNHEY and CDR2 SVGAGI. The ends were cut back, 7 bases at V and 7 bases at J, with 14 bases in the middle. The CDR3 loop reads CASTRDPRQPQHF. CDR3 nucleotides: TGTGCCAGCACCCGCGACCCACGACAGCCCCAGCATTTT.

The rearrangement uses TRBV13 and TRBJ1-4; no clear D gene. Germline loops: CDR1 PRHDT, CDR2 FYEKMQ (reference sequence). Deletions cut 4 bases from V and 0 bases from J, with 12 bases between. CDR3 length equals 16 residues. The CDR3: CASSSWDVATNEKLFF. The CDR3 nucleotides are TGTGCCAGCAGCTCCTGGGATGTTGCAACTAATGAAAAACTGTTTTTT.